The entry below gives a single TCR beta chain sequence along with its context. The antigen remains unidentified. V dropped 2 bases and J dropped 13 bases, with 9 bases sitting between them. The V gene's germline CDR1 is SEHNR and CDR2 FQNEAQ (reference sequence). The CDR3 covers 12 residues. The data belong to a study of beta chain features in type 1 diabetes. A heparinised blood draw that averaged about 0.11 L was obtained once from each donor. Overall study results and limits: The study found moderately but significantly shorter TCRB CDR3s in all four CD4+ subsets of Type 1 diabetes patients. Patients' naive, central memory and Treg TCRB repertoires seemed closer to one another than those of healthy donors.

Reverse transcription of all isolated RNA meant that expressed TCRB transcripts were sequenced. The assay was immunoSEQ multiplex PCR, and TCRdb's table has in-frame clones only and misses some. The profile covers hundreds of thousands of clones, with roughly 13% appearing a single time and around 0.04% taken by the ten largest. The chain uses TRBV7-9 and TRBJ1-6; D call uncertain. The origin of this receptor is a man between 18 and 29 years old with type 1 diabetes. Sequencing was done on a sample of naive CD4+ T cells from blood. CDR3 amino acids: CASSLSSGPLHF. CDR3 DNA sequence: TGTGCCAGCAGCTTAAGTTCCGGGCCCCTCCACTTT.